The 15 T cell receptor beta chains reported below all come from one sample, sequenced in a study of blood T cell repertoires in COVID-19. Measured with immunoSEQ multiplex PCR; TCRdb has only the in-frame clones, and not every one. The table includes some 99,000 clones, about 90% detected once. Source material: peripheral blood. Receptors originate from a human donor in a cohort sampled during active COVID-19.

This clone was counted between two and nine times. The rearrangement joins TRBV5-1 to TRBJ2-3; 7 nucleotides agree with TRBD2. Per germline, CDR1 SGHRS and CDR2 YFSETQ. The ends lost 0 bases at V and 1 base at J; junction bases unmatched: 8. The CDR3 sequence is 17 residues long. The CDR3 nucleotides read TGCGCCAGCAGCTTGGCCGGATCGGGAGGCCGCACAGATACGCAGTATTTT. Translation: CASSLAGSGGRTDTQYF.

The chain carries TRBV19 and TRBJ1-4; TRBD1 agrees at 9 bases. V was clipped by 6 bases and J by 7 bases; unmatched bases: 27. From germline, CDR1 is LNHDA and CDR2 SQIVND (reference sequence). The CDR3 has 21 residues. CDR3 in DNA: TGTGCCAGTAGCCGGAGGGGGAACAGGGGGCCGTCGGTAAAGGGGAGTGAAAAACTGTTTTTT. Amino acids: CASSRRGNRGPSVKGSEKLFF.

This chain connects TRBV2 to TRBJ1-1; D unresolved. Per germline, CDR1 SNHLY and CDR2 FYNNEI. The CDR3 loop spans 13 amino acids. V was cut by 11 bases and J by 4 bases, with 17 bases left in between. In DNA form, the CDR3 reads TGTGCCGGCGGCGAAGAGGCTAGCACTGAAGCTTTCTTT. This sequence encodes CAGGEEASTEAFF. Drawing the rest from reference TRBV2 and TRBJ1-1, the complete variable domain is EPEVTQTPSHQVTQMGQEVILRCVPISNHLYFYWYRQILGQKVEFLVSFYNNEISEKSEIFDDQFSVERPDGSNFTLKIRSTKLEDSAMYFCAGGEEASTEAFFGQGTRLTVV.

CDR3 sequence (DNA): TGTGCCACCATAGAGGGGACTAGCGGGACCGAGCAGTACTTC. Protein product: CATIEGTSGTEQYF. The J gene is TRBJ2-7, the V gene TRBV28, with TRBD2 matching 13 bases. CDR1 and CDR2 (germline): MDHEN, SYDVKM. V shed 10 bases and J 6 bases; nucleotides not matched to a gene: 9. This CDR3 region has 14 residues.

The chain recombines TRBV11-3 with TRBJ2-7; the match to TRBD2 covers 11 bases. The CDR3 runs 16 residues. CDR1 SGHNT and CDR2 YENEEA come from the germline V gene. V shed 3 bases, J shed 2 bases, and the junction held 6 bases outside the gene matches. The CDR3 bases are TGTGCCAGCAGCTTTATTCTTAGCGGGGGGGCCTACGAGCAGTACTTC. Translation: CASSFILSGGAYEQYF.

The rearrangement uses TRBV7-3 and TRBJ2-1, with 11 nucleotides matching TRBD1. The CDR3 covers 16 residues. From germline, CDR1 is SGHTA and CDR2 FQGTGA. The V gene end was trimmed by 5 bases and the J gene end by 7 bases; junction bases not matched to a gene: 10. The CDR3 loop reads CASSAQTDRGRNEQFF. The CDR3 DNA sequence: TGTGCCAGCAGCGCACAGACGGACAGGGGGCGGAATGAGCAGTTCTTC. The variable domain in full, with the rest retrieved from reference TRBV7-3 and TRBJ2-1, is GAGVSQTPSNKVTEKGKYVELRCDPISGHTALYWYRQSLGQGPEFLIYFQGTGAADDSGLPNDRFFAVRPEGSVSTLKIQRTERGDSAVYLCASSAQTDRGRNEQFFGPGTRLTVL.

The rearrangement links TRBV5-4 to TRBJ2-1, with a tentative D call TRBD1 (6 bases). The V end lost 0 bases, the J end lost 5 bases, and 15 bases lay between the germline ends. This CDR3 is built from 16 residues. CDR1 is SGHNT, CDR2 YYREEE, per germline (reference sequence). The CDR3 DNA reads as TGTGCCAGCAGCTTGGGTTACAGGGTGGACCACAATGAGCAGTTCTTC. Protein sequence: CASSLGYRVDHNEQFF. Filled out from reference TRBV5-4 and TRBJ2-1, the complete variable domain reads ETGVTQSPTHLIKTRGQQVTLRCSSQSGHNTVSWYQQALGQGPQFIFQYYREEENGRGNFPPRFSGLQFPNYSSELNVNALELDDSALYLCASSLGYRVDHNEQFFGPGTRLTVL.

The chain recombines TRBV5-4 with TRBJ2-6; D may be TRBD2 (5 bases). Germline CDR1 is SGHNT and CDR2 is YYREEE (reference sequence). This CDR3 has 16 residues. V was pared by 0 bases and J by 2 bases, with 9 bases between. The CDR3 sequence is CASSLGGQTGANVLTF. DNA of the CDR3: TGTGCCAGCAGCTTGGGCGGGCAGACTGGGGCCAACGTCCTGACTTTC.

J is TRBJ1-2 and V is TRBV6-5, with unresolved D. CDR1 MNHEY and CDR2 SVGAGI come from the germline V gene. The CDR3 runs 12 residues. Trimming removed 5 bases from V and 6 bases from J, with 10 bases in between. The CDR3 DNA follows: TGTGCCAGCAGTACCCCTGGCCATGGCTACACCTTC. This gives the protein CASSTPGHGYTF.

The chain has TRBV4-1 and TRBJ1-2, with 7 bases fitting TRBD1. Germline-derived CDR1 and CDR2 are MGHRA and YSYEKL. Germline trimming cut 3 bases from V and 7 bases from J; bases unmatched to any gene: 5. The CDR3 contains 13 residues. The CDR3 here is CASSQTGLGGYTF. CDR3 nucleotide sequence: TGCGCCAGCAGCCAGACAGGGTTGGGTGGCTACACCTTC.

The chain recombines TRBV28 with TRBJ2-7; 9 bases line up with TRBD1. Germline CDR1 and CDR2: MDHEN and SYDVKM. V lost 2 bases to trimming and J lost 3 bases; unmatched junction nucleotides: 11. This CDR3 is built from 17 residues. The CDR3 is CASSLAILNRGLYEQYF. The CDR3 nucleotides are TGTGCCAGCAGTTTAGCGATTCTAAACAGGGGGCTCTACGAGCAGTACTTC. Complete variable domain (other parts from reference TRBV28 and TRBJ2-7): DVKVTQSSRYLVKRTGEKVFLECVQDMDHENMFWYRQDPGLGLRLIYFSYDVKMKEKGDIPEGYSVSREKKERFSLILESASTNQTSMYLCASSLAILNRGLYEQYFGPGTRLTVT.

DNA of the CDR3: TGTGCCAGCAGCCACCCGGGACTAGCTAAGAAATTTTACAATGAGCAGTTCTTC. Translating gives CASSHPGLAKKFYNEQFF. The gene calls are TRBV11-2 and TRBJ2-1; TRBD2 matches at 9 bases. The ends lost 5 bases at V and 4 bases at J; junction bases unmatched: 15. Germline loops: CDR1 SGHAT, CDR2 FQNNGV. CDR3 size: 18 residues.

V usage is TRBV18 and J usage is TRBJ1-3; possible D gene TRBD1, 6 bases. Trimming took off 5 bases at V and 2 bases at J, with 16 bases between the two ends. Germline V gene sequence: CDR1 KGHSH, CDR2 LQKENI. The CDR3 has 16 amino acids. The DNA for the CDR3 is TGTGCCAGCTCATCCCCCGGACAGACACCTGGAAACACCATATATTTT. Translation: CASSSPGQTPGNTIYF.

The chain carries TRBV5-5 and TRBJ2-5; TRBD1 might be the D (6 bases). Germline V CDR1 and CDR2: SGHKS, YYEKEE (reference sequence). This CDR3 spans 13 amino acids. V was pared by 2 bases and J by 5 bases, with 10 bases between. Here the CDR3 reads CASSFTGTETQYF. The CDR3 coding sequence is TGTGCCAGCAGCTTTACAGGGACGGAGACCCAGTACTTC.

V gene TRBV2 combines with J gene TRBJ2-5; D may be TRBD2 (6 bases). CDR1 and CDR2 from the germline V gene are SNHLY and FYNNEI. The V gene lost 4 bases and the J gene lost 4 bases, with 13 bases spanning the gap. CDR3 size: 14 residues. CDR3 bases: TGTGCCAGCAGTGGCCGAGGAGGGCGAGAGACCCAGTACTTC. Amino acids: CASSGRGGRETQYF.